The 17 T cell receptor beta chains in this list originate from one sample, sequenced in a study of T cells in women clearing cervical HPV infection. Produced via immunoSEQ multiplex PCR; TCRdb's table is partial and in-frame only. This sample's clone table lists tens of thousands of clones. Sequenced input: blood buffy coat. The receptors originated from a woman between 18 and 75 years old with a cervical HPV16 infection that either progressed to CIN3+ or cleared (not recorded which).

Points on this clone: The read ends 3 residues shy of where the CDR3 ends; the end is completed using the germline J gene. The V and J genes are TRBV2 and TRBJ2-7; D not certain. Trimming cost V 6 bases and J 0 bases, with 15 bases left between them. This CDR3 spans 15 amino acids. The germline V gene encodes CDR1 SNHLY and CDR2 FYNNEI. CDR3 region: CASSPAPATSYEQYF. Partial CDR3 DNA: TGTGCCAGCAGCCCCGCACCAGCGACCTCCTACGAG.

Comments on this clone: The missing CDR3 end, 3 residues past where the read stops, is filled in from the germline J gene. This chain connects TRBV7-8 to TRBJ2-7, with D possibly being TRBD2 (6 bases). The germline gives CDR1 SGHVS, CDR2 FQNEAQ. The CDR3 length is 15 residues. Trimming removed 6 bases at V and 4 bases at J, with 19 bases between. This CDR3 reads CASRVTGTLTYEQYF. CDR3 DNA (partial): TGTGCCAGCAGAGTTACCGGGACTCTCACATACGAG.

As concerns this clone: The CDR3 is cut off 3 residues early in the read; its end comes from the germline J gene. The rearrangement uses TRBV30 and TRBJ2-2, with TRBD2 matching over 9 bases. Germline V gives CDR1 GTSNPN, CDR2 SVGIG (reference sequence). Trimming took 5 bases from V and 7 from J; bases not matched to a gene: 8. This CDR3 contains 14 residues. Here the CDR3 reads CAWDGAGGHGELFF. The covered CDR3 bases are TGTGCCTGGGATGGTGCGGGAGGGCACGGGGAG.

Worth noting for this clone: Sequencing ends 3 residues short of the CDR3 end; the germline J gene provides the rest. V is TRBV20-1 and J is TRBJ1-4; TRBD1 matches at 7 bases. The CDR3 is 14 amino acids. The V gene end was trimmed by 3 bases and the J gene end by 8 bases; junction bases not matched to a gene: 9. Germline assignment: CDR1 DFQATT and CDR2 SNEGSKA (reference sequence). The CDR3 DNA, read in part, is TGCAGTGCTAGGGGGGACAGCGAGGGGGAAAAA. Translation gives CSARGDSEGEK. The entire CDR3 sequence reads CSARGDSEGEKLFF.

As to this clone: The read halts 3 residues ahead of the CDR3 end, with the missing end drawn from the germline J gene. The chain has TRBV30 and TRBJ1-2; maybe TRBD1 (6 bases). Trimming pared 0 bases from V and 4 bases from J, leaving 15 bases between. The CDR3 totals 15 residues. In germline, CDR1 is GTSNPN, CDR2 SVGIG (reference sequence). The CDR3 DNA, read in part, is TGTGCCTGGAGTGTCCGGGACATCCCGAGCTATGGC. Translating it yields CAWSVRDIPSYG. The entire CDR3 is CAWSVRDIPSYGYTF. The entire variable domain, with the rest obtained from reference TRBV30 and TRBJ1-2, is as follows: SQTIHQWPATLVQPVGSPLSLECTVEGTSNPNLYWYRQAAGRGLQLLFYSVGIGQISSEVPQNLSASRPQDRQFILSSKKLLLSDSGFYLCAWSVRDIPSYGYTFGSGTRLTVV.

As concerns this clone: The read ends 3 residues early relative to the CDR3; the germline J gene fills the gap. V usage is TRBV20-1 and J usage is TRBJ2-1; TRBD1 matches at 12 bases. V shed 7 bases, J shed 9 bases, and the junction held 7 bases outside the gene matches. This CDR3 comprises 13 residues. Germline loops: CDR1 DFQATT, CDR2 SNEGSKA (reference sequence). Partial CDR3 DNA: TGCAGTGTATGGGGACAGGGGGCAGGTGAG. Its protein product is CSVWGQGAGE. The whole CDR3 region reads CSVWGQGAGEQFF.

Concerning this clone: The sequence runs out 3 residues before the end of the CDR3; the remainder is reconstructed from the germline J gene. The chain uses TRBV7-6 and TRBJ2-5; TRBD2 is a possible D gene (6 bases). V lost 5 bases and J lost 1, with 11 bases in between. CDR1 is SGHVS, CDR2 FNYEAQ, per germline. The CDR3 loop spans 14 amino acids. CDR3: CASSATSFQETQYF. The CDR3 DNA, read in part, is TGTGCCAGCAGCGCTACTAGCTTCCAAGAGACC.

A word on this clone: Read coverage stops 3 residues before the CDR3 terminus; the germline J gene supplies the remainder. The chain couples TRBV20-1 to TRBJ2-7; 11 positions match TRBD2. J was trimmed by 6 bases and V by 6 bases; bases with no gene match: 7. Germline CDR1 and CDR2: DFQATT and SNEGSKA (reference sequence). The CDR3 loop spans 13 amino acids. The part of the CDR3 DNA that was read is TGCAGTGCAAATAGCGGGAGGGTCTCCGAG. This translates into CSANSGRVSE. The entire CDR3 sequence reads CSANSGRVSEQYF.

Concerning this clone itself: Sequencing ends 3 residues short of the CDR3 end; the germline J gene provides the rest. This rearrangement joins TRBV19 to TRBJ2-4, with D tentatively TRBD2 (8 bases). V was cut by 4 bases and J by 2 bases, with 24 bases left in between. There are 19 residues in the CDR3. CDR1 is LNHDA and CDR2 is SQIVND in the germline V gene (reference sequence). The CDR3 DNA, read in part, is TGTGCCAGTAGTAGGGACAGTTCTAGCGGGTTGTCGTCCAAAAACATT. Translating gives CASSRDSSSGLSSKNI. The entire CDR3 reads CASSRDSSSGLSSKNIQYF. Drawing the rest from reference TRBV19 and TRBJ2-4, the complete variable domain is DGGITQSPKYLFRKEGQNVTLSCEQNLNHDAMYWYRQDPGQGLRLIYYSQIVNDFQKGDIAEGYSVSREKKESFPLTVTSAQKNPTAFYLCASSRDSSSGLSSKNIQYFGAGTRLSVL.

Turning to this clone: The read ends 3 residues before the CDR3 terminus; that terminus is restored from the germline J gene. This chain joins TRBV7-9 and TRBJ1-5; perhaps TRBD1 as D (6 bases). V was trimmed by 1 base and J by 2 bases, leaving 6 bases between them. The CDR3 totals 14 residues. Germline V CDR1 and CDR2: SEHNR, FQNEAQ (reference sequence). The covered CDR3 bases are TGTGCCAGCAGCTTAGGACAGGGCAATCAGCCC. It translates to CASSLGQGNQP. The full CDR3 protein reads CASSLGQGNQPQHF.

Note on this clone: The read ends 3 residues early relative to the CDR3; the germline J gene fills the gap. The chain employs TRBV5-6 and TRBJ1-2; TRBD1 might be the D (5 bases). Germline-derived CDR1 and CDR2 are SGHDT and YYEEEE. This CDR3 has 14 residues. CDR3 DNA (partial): TGTGCCAGCAGCTCCGTGGGCAGGGATAAGGGC. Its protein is CASSSVGRDKG. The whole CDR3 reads CASSSVGRDKGYTF.

The CDR3 DNA, read in part, is TGTGCCAGCAGCTTATTGGCCGGGGGCACCGGGGAG. Protein sequence: CASSLLAGGTGE. The CDR3 in its entirety is CASSLLAGGTGELFF. The chain carries TRBV7-9 and TRBJ2-2, with D perhaps TRBD2 (6 bases). The read ends 3 residues shy of where the CDR3 ends; the end is completed using the germline J gene. Germline V lookup: CDR1 SEHNR, CDR2 FQNEAQ (reference sequence). The CDR3 is 15 residues long. Deletions cut 2 bases from V and 4 bases from J, with 11 bases between.

The chain's CDR3 is CASSLSGGTDTQYF. The CDR3 bases that were read are TGTGCCAGTAGTTTGTCCGGGGGCACAGATACG. The genes are TRBV19 and TRBJ2-3; weak D call: TRBD2 (5 bases). From the germline J gene comes the end of the CDR3, since the read stops 3 residues before it. The V gene lost 5 bases and the J gene lost 1 base, with 10 bases spanning the gap. Germline lookup yields CDR1 LNHDA and CDR2 SQIVND (reference sequence). The CDR3 spans 14 residues.

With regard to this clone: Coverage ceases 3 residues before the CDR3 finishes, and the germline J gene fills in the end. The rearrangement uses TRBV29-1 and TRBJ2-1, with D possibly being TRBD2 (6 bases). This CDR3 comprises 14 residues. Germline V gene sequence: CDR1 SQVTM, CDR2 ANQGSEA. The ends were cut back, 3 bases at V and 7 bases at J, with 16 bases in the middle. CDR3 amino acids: CSVDTSRSENEQFF. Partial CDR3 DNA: TGCAGCGTTGATACTAGCCGGAGTGAAAATGAG.

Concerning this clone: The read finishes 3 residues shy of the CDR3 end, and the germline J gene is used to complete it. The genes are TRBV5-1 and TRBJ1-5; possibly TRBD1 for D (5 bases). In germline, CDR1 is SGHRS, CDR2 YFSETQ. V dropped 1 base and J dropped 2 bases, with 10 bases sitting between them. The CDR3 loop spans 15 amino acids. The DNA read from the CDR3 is TGCGCCAGCAGCTTGCTGGGGGGGGGCAATCAGCCC. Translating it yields CASSLLGGGNQP. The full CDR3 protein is CASSLLGGGNQPQHF.

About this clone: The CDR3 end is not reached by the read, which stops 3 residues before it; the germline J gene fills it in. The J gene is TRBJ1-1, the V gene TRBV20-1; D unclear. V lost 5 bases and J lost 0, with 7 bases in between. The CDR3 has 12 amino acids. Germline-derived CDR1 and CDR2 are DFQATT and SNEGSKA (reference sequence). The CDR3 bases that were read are TGCAGTGCTGGACTGGTGAACACTGAA. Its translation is CSAGLVNTE. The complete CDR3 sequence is CSAGLVNTEAFF.

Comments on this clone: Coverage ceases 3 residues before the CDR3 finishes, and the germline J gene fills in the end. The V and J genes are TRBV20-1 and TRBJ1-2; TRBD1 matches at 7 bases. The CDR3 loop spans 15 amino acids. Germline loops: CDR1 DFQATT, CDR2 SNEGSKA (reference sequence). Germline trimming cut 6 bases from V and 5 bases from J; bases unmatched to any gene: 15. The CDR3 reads CSARPTTGAAYGYTF. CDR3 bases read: TGCAGTGCCAGGCCCACCACAGGGGCCGCATATGGC.